Included here is one T cell receptor (beta chain) sequence, with context. Its antigen is not yet known. No much larger clonotype is one base removed from it; base qualities were not supplied. The sample belongs to a study of cytomegalovirus exposure and HLA in healthy donors (dated 2017 in TCRdb). At the level of the whole study: An earlier analysis of around 600 of the donors reported approximately 290 Gb of sequence data and 100 million to 140 million unique TCR beta sequences from some 180 million T cells. The study profiled the T cell repertoires of hundreds of subjects by immunosequencing and related them to cytomegalovirus serostatus. Donor age, sex, ethnicity and CMV serostatus were collected together with the repertoire data. Typing coverage varied by locus: 629-630 donors for A, B, C, DRB1 and DQB1; approximately 560 for DQA1; nearly 610 for DPA1; roughly 450 for DPB1. To predict cytomegalovirus infection status, the study brought together high-throughput TCR immunosequencing, statistical association of individual TCRs with disease status, and machine learning. Across 398 genotyped donors of the cohort, an average of about 240,000 unique TCR beta nucleotide sequences per donor were sequenced, and about a sixth of those sequences were non-productive. All discovery cohort repertoires had been generated on a single sequencing platform. To study patterns of TCR occurrence, a later analysis re-analyzed previously published TCR beta repertoires from 500 to 850 donors and added high-resolution HLA genotyping. Rather than using new phenotypic data, the later analysis identified candidate immune exposures from TCR beta sequences and from how often those sequences occurred across donors. Four or five DR-DQ haplotypes were handled as single units for association and clustering, since linkage in the cohort was strong. The study was designed to test whether signatures of past pathogen exposure could be identified by cataloging public T cell receptors. Approximately 310 gigabases of sequencing data and around 87 million unique TCR sequences were included in an early release covering roughly 700 HLA-typed donors. Among the 398 genotyped donors, approximately 82% belonged to the genetic ancestry cluster associated with self-reported Caucasian donors. An earlier analysis of more than 450 of the donors used high-throughput TCR beta sequencing to judge whether each TCR beta V gene segment behaved as functional or pseudogenic. Besides the first cohort of approximately 710 subjects, a separate validation cohort made up of 120 different subjects was used. Genome-wide SNP genotypes for about three fifths of the roughly 670 donors were used in a later genetic analysis, which treated that subset as a discovery cohort. HLA typing included class I and class II loci at four-digit resolution. Overall study outcomes, separate from this receptor: Immune exposure information for the cohort was limited to CMV serostatus. Sequencing depth was assumed to be roughly uniform across donors in the presence/absence analyses, though that assumption may not hold. It was suggested by the authors that the approach could potentially be generalized to other disease states and immunological phenotypes. A later genetic analysis reported fewer N-insertions in productive TCRs among donors in an Asian-associated ancestry cluster than the roughly 670-donor mean. Cytomegalovirus status was reported to be diagnosed by the classifier with high specificity and sensitivity in both the original and validation cohorts. While some public TCRs were present in many individuals, most TCR sequences turned up only very rarely across donors. HLA typing was unavailable for some donors at each locus, so association tests used only the typed subset. Correlated functional status among segregating V segments might reflect linkage disequilibrium, but an unknown experimental factor could not be ruled out. The study listed 170 or so TCR beta chains as associated with cytomegalovirus. The sequencing pipeline was judged likely to have produced a cluster of highly shared sequence variants as a technical artifact. The 87-base-pair reads could not distinguish some IMGT-functional V segments, including TRBV6-2 and TRBV6-3, so those segments were excluded. The earlier analysis of around 600 of the donors excluded fewer than 20 rarely observed V segments, including chromosome 9 orphons, because counts were too low. V-gene and J-gene trimming of TCR beta chains was associated with a missense DCLRE1C variant in a later genetic analysis, and the association was replicated in an independent cohort. Several of the top co-occurrence clusters appeared to be linked to parvovirus B19, influenza, CMV and Epstein-Barr virus, according to a later analysis. In an earlier analysis of more than 450 of the donors, most TCR beta V segments were observed in productive rearrangements about 87% or about 30% of the time, broadly matching IMGT annotations. According to a later analysis, TCR association rates differed among HLA loci, with DRB1 alleles showing the most associated TCRs and HLA-C alleles showing the fewest. A later analysis associated 16,951 TCR beta sequences with specific HLA alleles at a false discovery rate of 0.05. In a later analysis, HLA-associated TCR beta chains showed more clonal expansion and lower generation probabilities than non-associated chains that were equally common. A further reported finding was that TCR beta sequences accurately predicted the HLA-A and HLA-B alleles for most subjects in the first cohort. The cohort was sequenced for TCR beta chains only, and without alpha or paired-chain data the features that could be detected were limited. According to a later analysis, most CMV-associated TCR beta chains appeared to be HLA-restricted, and the HLA associations seemed to be driven largely by CMV exposure. A few of the identified cytomegalovirus-associated TCR beta chains were confirmed in vitro to be specific for cytomegalovirus antigens. When HLA alleles, especially DR and DQ, strongly co-occurred, attributing TCR associations to individual alleles was difficult.

The cohort was made up of 666 healthy bone marrow donors. At the time of sampling, all cohort members were nominally healthy, though unrecorded immune exposures were likely present. The donor tested CMV seronegative and was one of the 352 seronegative cohort members. A peripheral blood sample was collected from each donor, and TCR beta sequencing was performed on peripheral blood mononuclear cells. The Qiagen DNeasy Blood Extraction Kit was used to extract genomic DNA from the blood cell samples. Library generation was performed with the immunoSEQ multiplex PCR assay. A mixture of 60 forward primers for TCR Vbeta segments and 13 reverse primers for TCR Jbeta segments was used in the multiplex PCR. The CDR3 region of rearranged TCR beta genes was amplified from genomic DNA with a multiplex PCR assay. The Illumina HiSeq System was used to sequence the amplified TCR beta libraries as 87-base-pair reads. As for how the authors treated the data: A later analysis counted approximately 84 million unique TCR beta chains across the 690 or so repertoires, and some 11 million of these chains were shared by at least two donors. To remove PCR and sequencing errors, raw reads were error-corrected and collapsed into unique sequences using a nearest-neighbor algorithm that merged closely related sequences. CDR3 sequences were aligned to IMGT reference sequences to assign V, D and J gene segments. For a sequence to be retained, at least a six-nucleotide match to both a V gene segment and a J gene segment was required. A rearrangement counted as productive if the CDR3 had no stop codons and remained in frame with V and J, and every other rearrangement counted as non-productive. Following IMGT convention, CDR3 was defined as the stretch from the second conserved V-encoded cysteine up to the conserved J-encoded phenylalanine. In an earlier analysis of 587 of the donors, sequences lacking an unambiguous match to a single V gene segment were excluded. An earlier analysis of under 750 of the donors called V segments functional above 56.7% productive rearrangements and segregating when the between-donor standard deviation exceeded 5%. To diagnose cytomegalovirus status from the catalog of TCR beta chain sequences, a statistical classification framework was built. A later analysis assigned V and J genes by comparing TCR nucleotide sequences with IMGT/GENE-DB human TR gene sequences. In a later analysis, CDR3 sequences and most-parsimonious VDJ recombination scenarios were assigned using the TCRdist pipeline. In a later analysis, each TCR beta chain was defined by its CDR3 amino acid sequence together with its V-gene family, and reads lacking a unique V-gene family were excluded. To address suspected cross-contamination and a sequencing artifact, a later analysis removed over 500 highly shared, low-generation-probability nucleotide sequences. A later analysis calculated a clonal expansion index for each public chain from normalized within-repertoire ranks of inferred template counts. A later analysis computed generation probabilities with a VDJ recombination model fitted to out-of-frame rearrangements, and checked the results against IGoR. A later analysis scored TCR-TCR, TCR-HLA and TCR-CMV co-occurrence with hypergeometric tests, applying a repertoire-size bias correction to TCR pairs. False discovery rates were estimated in a later analysis by permuting HLA or CMV assignments 20 times. In a later analysis, co-occurring TCRs were grouped using DBSCAN, and TCRdist sequence similarity was added for clustering within HLA-allele-positive subsets. Repertoires with fewer than 30,000 or more than 120,000 public chains were left out of co-occurrence clustering, as were a handful of repertoires with anomalous nucleotide sharing. The source is immuneACCESS, and TCRdb retained only in-frame sequences with V and J called. Part of the clones is not carried over; for the studies checked, unresolved V genes explain less than half of this, and the remainder is unexplained. Clonal size and the V and J genes are those of that table, whereas D and trimming came from the DNA. The sample contains fewer than 350,000 clones, roughly 90% of them found a single time. The ten largest clones take up about 2% of the sample.

There are 16 amino acids in the CDR3, from cysteine to phenylalanine inclusive. Only CDR3 DNA is held: 48 bases, read in frame from base 1. The germline V gene supplies CDR1 MGHRA and CDR2 YSYEKL. A distance of 18 bases separates the germline ends of V and J, which lose 4 bases and 5 bases respectively. The sequenced sample consisted of PBMCs. The V and J segments used are TRBV4-1 and TRBJ1-5, with the D gene call left open. The TCR was taken from a woman between 18 and 29 years old in good health and CMV-seronegative. DNA sequence: TGCGCCAGCAGCCCGATCGGCGGGAGGATGGATCAGCCCCAGCATTTT. The encoded protein is CASSPIGGRMDQPQHF.